One sample yielded the 26 T cell receptor beta chains listed below, sequenced in a study of shared clonotypes between healthy human individuals. This table comes from immunoSEQ multiplex PCR, and its TCRdb copy is limited to in-frame clones, with some not included. Among about 380,000 clones listed, about 96% were seen once. The sequenced sample consisted of memory CD8+ T cells sorted from blood. Regarding subset: CD45RO+ cells pooled with CCR7-negative TemRA cells. The receptors originated from a man in his thirties or forties in good health.

This chain connects TRBV19 to TRBJ1-5; no clear D. Trimming removed 5 bases from V and 7 bases from J, with 15 bases in between. CDR3 length: 14 amino acids. Germline lookup yields CDR1 LNHDA and CDR2 SQIVND (reference sequence). The CDR3, as DNA: TGTGCCAGTAGTTTTTGGAGGGTTGGGCAGCCCCAGCATTTT. It yields the protein CASSFWRVGQPQHF.

The rearrangement links TRBV5-6 to TRBJ1-2; TRBD1 is a possible D gene (5 bases). Germline loops: CDR1 SGHDT, CDR2 YYEEEE. V was trimmed by 0 bases and J by 7 bases, leaving 16 bases between them. The CDR3 loop spans 15 amino acids. Written as DNA, the CDR3 is TGTGCCAGCAGCTTGGGGGTTGATAGGGGATTTGGCTACACCTTC. It is translated as CASSLGVDRGFGYTF.

The gene calls are TRBV25-1 and TRBJ2-1; D is uncertain. The germline gives CDR1 MGHDK, CDR2 SYGVNS. This CDR3 is built from 15 residues. V lost 2 bases, J lost 0 bases, and 8 bases lay in between. The CDR3 is CASSEHGGSYNEQFF. CDR3 nucleotides: TGTGCCAGCAGTGAACATGGCGGCTCCTACAATGAGCAGTTCTTC. The complete variable domain, with remaining parts taken from reference TRBV25-1 and TRBJ2-1, reads EADIYQTPRYLVIGTGKKITLECSQTMGHDKMYWYQQDPGMELHLIHYSYGVNSTEKGDLSSESTVSRIRTEHFPLTLESARPSHTSQYLCASSEHGGSYNEQFFGPGTRLTVL.

Here the CDR3 reads CASSELSGGRVKLFF. In DNA form, the CDR3 reads TGTGCCAGCAGTGAACTCTCGGGGGGACGTGTAAAACTGTTTTTT. J is TRBJ1-4 and V is TRBV2, with D maybe TRBD1 (5 bases). The V gene's germline CDR1 is SNHLY and CDR2 FYNNEI. Trimming took 2 bases from V and 10 from J, leaving 17 bases between them. The CDR3 covers 15 residues.

The chain recombines TRBV27 with TRBJ1-3, with a weak D call TRBD1 (5 bases). CDR3 length equals 13 residues. Germline CDR1 and CDR2: MNHEY and SMNVEV (reference sequence). V dropped 5 bases and J dropped 6 bases, with 11 bases sitting between them. The CDR3 spells CASSPAGENTIYF. The DNA of the CDR3 is TGTGCCAGCAGTCCAGCGGGGGAAAACACCATATATTTT.

V is TRBV6-5 and J is TRBJ2-7, with 13 bases lining up with TRBD2. V lost 8 bases and J lost 3; bases outside the gene matches: 1. The CDR3 loop spans 13 amino acids. The germline gives CDR1 MNHEY, CDR2 SVGAGI. CDR3 coding DNA: TGTGCCAGCTGGACTAGCGGGAGCTACGAGCAGTACTTC. It encodes CASWTSGSYEQYF.

The chain links TRBV6-9 to TRBJ1-5; no definite D call. Germline assignment: CDR1 MNHGY and CDR2 SVAAGI. Trimming shortened V by 7 bases and J by 7 bases, and 8 bases separated the two germline ends. This CDR3 has 11 residues. The CDR3 DNA reads TGTGCCAGCACCCTGGAACAGCCCCAGCATTTT. Encoded protein: CASTLEQPQHF.

This chain joins TRBV6-6 and TRBJ2-3, with 9 bases fitting TRBD2. This CDR3 is built from 16 residues. Germline-derived CDR1 and CDR2 are MNHNY and SVGAGI (reference sequence). V was clipped by 2 bases and J by 2 bases; unmatched bases: 5. CDR3 DNA sequence: TGTGCCAGCAGTTACCTTAGCGGGAGTAACACAGATACGCAGTATTTT. This sequence encodes CASSYLSGSNTDTQYF.

V is TRBV13 and J is TRBJ2-5, with unresolved D. Trimming pared 5 bases from V and 1 base from J, leaving 11 bases between. The CDR3 has 14 amino acids. From germline, CDR1 is PRHDT and CDR2 FYEKMQ (reference sequence). Here the CDR3 DNA reads TGTGCCAGCAGCCTAAGCAGGACCCAAGAGACCCAGTACTTC. Protein product: CASSLSRTQETQYF.

A note on this clone: Different DNA sequences within this sample yield the same CDR3. The chain links TRBV5-4 to TRBJ2-7; weak D call: TRBD2 (6 bases). In germline, CDR1 is SGHNT, CDR2 YYREEE (reference sequence). This CDR3 is built from 13 residues. V was shortened by 2 bases and J by 1 base, with 7 bases between the two germline ends. This chain's CDR3 is CASSFSGSYEQYF. For the CDR3, the DNA is TGTGCCAGCAGCTTCAGCGGGTCCTACGAGCAGTACTTC.

J is TRBJ2-7 and V is TRBV6-5; the match to TRBD2 covers 13 bases. Per germline, CDR1 MNHEY and CDR2 SVGAGI. The CDR3 runs 14 residues. V was clipped by 9 bases and J by 6 bases; unmatched bases: 8. The CDR3 loop reads CASRRGTSGIEQYF. CDR3 coding DNA: TGTGCCAGTCGACGGGGGACTAGCGGGATCGAGCAGTACTTC.

The genes are TRBV4-1 and TRBJ1-4; 7 bases are a match to TRBD1. The CDR3 loop spans 15 amino acids. V was pared by 1 base and J by 1 base, with 0 bases of the junction left unmatched. Germline V gene sequence: CDR1 MGHRA, CDR2 YSYEKL. DNA for the CDR3: TGCGCCAGCAGCCAAGGACAGGGAACTAATGAAAAACTGTTTTTT. Its protein product is CASSQGQGTNEKLFF.

The genes are TRBV7-9 and TRBJ2-5; 7 bases are a match to TRBD2. The J segment lost 2 bases and the V segment lost 5 bases, leaving 8 bases of the junction unmatched. The CDR3 has 15 residues. Germline V lookup: CDR1 SEHNR, CDR2 FQNEAQ (reference sequence). CDR3: CASSPDRRGQETQYF. The CDR3 DNA reads TGTGCCAGCAGCCCGGACCGGCGGGGGCAAGAGACCCAGTACTTC.

This chain uses TRBV30 with TRBJ2-7; D ambiguous. This CDR3 has 12 amino acids. Trimming stripped 3 bases from V and 2 bases from J, with 8 bases between. Germline CDR1 reads GTSNPN; CDR2 reads SVGIG (reference sequence). In DNA, the CDR3 is TGTGCCTGGAGGGGTTCCCCCTACGAGCAGTACTTC. It translates to CAWRGSPYEQYF.

This chain uses TRBV28 with TRBJ2-1, with TRBD2 matching over 14 bases. Germline-derived CDR1 and CDR2 are MDHEN and SYDVKM. Germline trimming cut 5 bases from V and 8 bases from J; bases unmatched to any gene: 5. The CDR3 is made up of 15 amino acids. CDR3 in amino acids: CASSGTSGGADEQFF. The CDR3 nucleotides read TGTGCCAGCAGTGGGACTAGCGGGGGAGCGGATGAGCAGTTCTTC.

Written as DNA, the CDR3 is TGTGCCAGCAGCTTTCGTCCCGGGACAGGGGGCTGGGGCCATATTAACGAGCAGTACTTC. Translating it yields CASSFRPGTGGWGHINEQYF. The V and J genes are TRBV5-4 and TRBJ2-7; the match to TRBD1 covers 12 bases. CDR1 is SGHNT, CDR2 YYREEE, per germline (reference sequence). The CDR3 is 20 amino acids. The junction had 20 bases not matched to a gene; V was cut back by 2 bases and J by 5 bases.

The count of this clone is one. The chain recombines TRBV7-9 with TRBJ2-5; a possible D gene is TRBD1 (6 bases). The V gene lost 4 bases and the J gene lost 7 bases, with 10 bases spanning the gap. Germline V gene sequence: CDR1 SEHNR, CDR2 FQNEAQ (reference sequence). The CDR3 is 12 amino acids. DNA for the CDR3: TGTGCCAGCAGCTCAGGGGCGGGGACCCAGTACTTC. It translates to CASSSGAGTQYF.

The rearrangement links TRBV28 to TRBJ1-1, with 7 bases identical to TRBD1. The germline CDR1 and CDR2 sequences are MDHEN and SYDVKM. After removal of 6 bases from V and 5 bases from J, the junction contained 6 bases not matched to a gene. The CDR3 is 13 amino acids. The CDR3 DNA sequence: TGTGCCAGCAGGAGGGGGCGGGGAACTGAAGCTTTCTTT. This sequence encodes CASRRGRGTEAFF.

This chain joins TRBV6-5 and TRBJ2-3; possible D gene TRBD2, 5 bases. The germline gives CDR1 MNHEY, CDR2 SVGAGI. V was cut by 0 bases and J by 0 bases, with 10 bases left in between. CDR3 length: 16 amino acids. CDR3 loop: CASSYSVASSTDTQYF. CDR3 in DNA: TGTGCCAGCAGTTACTCAGTAGCGTCGAGCACAGATACGCAGTATTTT.

A note on this clone: At the DNA level, this CDR3 is encoded by other sequences in the same sample as well. This chain connects TRBV5-1 to TRBJ2-3, with TRBD1 matching over 7 bases. Germline V gene lookup returns CDR1 SGHRS and CDR2 YFSETQ. The length of the CDR3 is 14 residues. Trimming at V came to 4 bases and at J to 1 base, leaving 3 bases not matched to a gene. In DNA form, the CDR3 reads TGCGCCAGCAGCCCCGGACAGGGCACAGATACGCAGTATTTT. Translated: CASSPGQGTDTQYF.

The CDR3 sequence is CASSLAVSGGQETQYF. CDR3 nucleotides: TGTGCCAGCAGCTTAGCGGTTAGCGGGGGGCAAGAGACCCAGTACTTC. The rearrangement joins TRBV11-2 to TRBJ2-5; 10 nucleotides line up with TRBD2. CDR1 and CDR2 (germline): SGHAT, FQNNGV. J lost 2 bases, V lost 1 base, and 4 bases had no gene match. The CDR3 spans 16 residues.

The chain has TRBV2 and TRBJ2-7; D remains unclear. The CDR3 is made up of 12 amino acids. The V gene's germline CDR1 is SNHLY and CDR2 FYNNEI. V was shortened by 7 bases and J by 4 bases, with 11 bases between the two germline ends. The CDR3 DNA follows: TGTGCCAGCACGGGCGACCAGTACGAGCAGTACTTC. This sequence encodes CASTGDQYEQYF.

The V call is TRBV2, the J call TRBJ2-5; D remains unclear. The CDR3 contains 16 residues. V was shortened by 8 bases and J by 5 bases, with 24 bases between the two germline ends. CDR1 SNHLY and CDR2 FYNNEI come from the germline V gene. DNA of the CDR3: TGTGCCAGCGGAAGGCGACCAGGTCGACGGGCGGAGACCCAGTACTTC. The encoded protein is CASGRRPGRRAETQYF.

This chain links TRBV30 with TRBJ1-1; a weak D match, TRBD1 (6 bases). CDR3 size: 16 residues. V lost 3 bases and J 2 bases, leaving 19 bases between the germline ends. The germline gives CDR1 GTSNPN, CDR2 SVGIG (reference sequence). This chain's CDR3 is CAWSRGADYLNTEAFF. CDR3 sequence (DNA): TGTGCCTGGAGCCGGGGGGCAGATTACTTAAACACTGAAGCTTTCTTT.

This clone has only one observation. CDR3 residues: CASSLAAGSEQYF. In DNA, the CDR3 is TGTGCCAGCAGCTTAGCGGCAGGGAGCGAGCAGTACTTC. The rearrangement links TRBV7-9 to TRBJ2-7, with D perhaps assigned TRBD1 or TRBD2 (5 bases each). Looked up from germline, CDR1 is SEHNR and CDR2 is FQNEAQ (reference sequence). The CDR3 contains 13 residues. Trimming shortened V by 0 bases and J by 6 bases, and 9 bases separated the two germline ends.

The V and J genes are TRBV21-1 and TRBJ2-7; the D call of TRBD1 is as the table states it, not checked on the DNA. TRBV21-1 is tagged as a pseudogene. The CDR3 runs 16 residues. The CDR3 DNA is TGTGCCAGCAGCAAAGAGTCGGGACAGGGGGCCAACGAGCAGTACTTC. Residues: CASSKESGQGANEQYF.